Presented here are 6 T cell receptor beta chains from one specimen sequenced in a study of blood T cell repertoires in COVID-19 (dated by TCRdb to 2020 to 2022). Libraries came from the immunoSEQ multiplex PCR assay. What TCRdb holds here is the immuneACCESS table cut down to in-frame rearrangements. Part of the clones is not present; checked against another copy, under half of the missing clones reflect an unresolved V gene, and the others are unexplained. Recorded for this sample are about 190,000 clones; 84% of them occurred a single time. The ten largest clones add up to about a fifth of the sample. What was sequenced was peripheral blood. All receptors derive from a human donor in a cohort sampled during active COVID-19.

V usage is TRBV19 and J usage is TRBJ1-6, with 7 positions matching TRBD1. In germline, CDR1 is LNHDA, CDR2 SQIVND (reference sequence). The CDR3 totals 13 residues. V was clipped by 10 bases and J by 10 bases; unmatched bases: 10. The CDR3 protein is CAIGVPGGSPLHF. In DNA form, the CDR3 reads TGTGCCATTGGGGTACCAGGGGGATCACCCCTCCACTTT.

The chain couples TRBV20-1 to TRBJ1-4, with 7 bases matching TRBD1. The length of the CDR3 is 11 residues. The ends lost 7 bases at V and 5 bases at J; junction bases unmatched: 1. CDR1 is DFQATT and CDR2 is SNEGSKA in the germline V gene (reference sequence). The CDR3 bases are TGCAGTGTCAGGGGGAATGAAAAACTGTTTTTT. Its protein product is CSVRGNEKLFF.

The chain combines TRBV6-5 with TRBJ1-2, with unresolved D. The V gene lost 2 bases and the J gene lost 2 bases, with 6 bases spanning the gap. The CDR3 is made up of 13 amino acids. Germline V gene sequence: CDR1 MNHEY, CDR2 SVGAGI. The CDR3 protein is CASSYGQNYGYTF. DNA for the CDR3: TGTGCCAGCAGTTACGGGCAGAACTATGGCTACACCTTC.

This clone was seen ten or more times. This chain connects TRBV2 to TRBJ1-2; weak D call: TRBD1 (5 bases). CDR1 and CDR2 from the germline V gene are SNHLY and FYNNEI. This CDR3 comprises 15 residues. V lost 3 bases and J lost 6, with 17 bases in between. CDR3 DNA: TGTGCCAGCAGTGAGTCGGGGGAACTAGTCGATGGCTACACCTTC. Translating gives CASSESGELVDGYTF.

CDR3 protein: CASSLESGVLNQPQHF. In DNA form, the CDR3 reads TGTGCCAGCAGCTTAGAGTCGGGGGTTCTCAATCAGCCCCAGCATTTT. The V and J genes are TRBV7-8 and TRBJ1-5; D is possibly TRBD1 (5 bases). V gave up 1 base and J gave up 3 bases, with 13 bases separating them. Germline V gene lookup returns CDR1 SGHVS and CDR2 FQNEAQ. The CDR3 loop spans 16 amino acids.

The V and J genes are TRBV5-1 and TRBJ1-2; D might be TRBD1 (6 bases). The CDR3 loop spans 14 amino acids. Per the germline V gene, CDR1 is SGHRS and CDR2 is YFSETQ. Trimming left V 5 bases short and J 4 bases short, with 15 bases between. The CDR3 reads CASSKEDRLYGYTF. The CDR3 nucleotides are TGCGCCAGCAGTAAAGAAGACAGGCTCTATGGCTACACCTTC.